This is a list of T cell receptor beta chains from one sample in a study of Graves' ophthalmopathy and Graves' hyperthyroidism. TCRdb passed the multiplex PCR reads through MiXCR, listing each CDR3 protein once. The table includes some 520,000 distinct CDR3 sequences, 14% detected once. Sequenced sample: blood. These receptors originate from a woman younger than 45 with Graves' ophthalmopathy. CDR3s include the opening cysteine and the closing phenylalanine or tryptophan. A D gene is named only where the DNA matches it firmly. Expanded clones get a size class; other rows say once, few or many, or leave the size out.

d_call j_call clone_size cdr3_length v_call cdr3_aa cdr3_nt
- TRBJ2-7 many 13 TRBV28 CASSLPQGWEQYF TGTGCCAGCAGTTTACCACAGGGTTGGGAGCAGTACTTC
- TRBJ2-7 many 14 TRBV19 CATRPRDGSYEQYF TGTGCCACCCGCCCCCGGGACGGCTCCTACGAGCAGTACTTC
TRBD1 TRBJ1-2 many 17 TRBV9 CASSVEGRGRSGYGYTF TGTGCCAGCAGCGTAGAGGGCAGGGGGCGATCGGGCTATGGCTACACCTTC
- TRBJ2-7 many 14 TRBV19 CASSIKGQGYEQYF TGTGCCAGTAGTATAAAAGGTCAGGGCTACGAGCAGTACTTC
TRBD2 TRBJ2-5 many 16 TRBV14 CASSQGILAGSETQYF TGTGCCAGCAGCCAAGGAATCCTAGCGGGATCGGAGACCCAGTACTTC
- TRBJ1-2 many 14 TRBV6-1 CASAPPREWYGYTF TGTGCCAGCGCGCCCCCGAGGGAGTGGTATGGCTACACCTTC
- TRBJ1-6 many 13 TRBV5-6 CASSSGSDSPLHF TGTGCCAGCAGCTCCGGGTCCGATTCACCCCTCCACTTT
TRBD1 TRBJ1-1 many 15 TRBV7-9 CASSYGLDRGRGAFF TGTGCCAGCAGCTACGGGCTAGACAGGGGAAGGGGAGCTTTCTTT
- TRBJ2-5 few 15 TRBV7-9 CASSLSRLGWETQYF TGTGCCAGCAGCTTATCTAGACTAGGATGGGAGACCCAGTACTTC
- TRBJ2-5 few 14 TRBV2 CASGGYGKAGTQYF TGTGCCAGCGGGGGGTACGGGAAAGCCGGGACCCAGTACTTC
TRBD1 TRBJ2-7 many 15 TRBV2 CASSSGTAISYEQYF TGTGCCAGCAGTTCCGGGACAGCCATCTCCTACGAGCAGTACTTC
TRBD1 TRBJ1-2 once 14 TRBV28 CASSLGDRVGGYTF TGTGCCAGCAGTTTGGGGGACAGGGTGGGAGGCTACACCTTC
TRBD1 TRBJ1-2 few 15 TRBV30 CACTIPGQSFYGYTF TGTGCCTGCACGATCCCGGGACAGAGCTTCTATGGCTACACCTTC
TRBD1 TRBJ1-1 - 14 TRBV3-1 CASSQDRGRTEAFF TGTGCCAGCAGCCAAGACAGGGGGCGGACTGAAGCTTTCTTT
- TRBJ2-2 many 18 TRBV11-2 CASIGKRGLAVTTGELFF TGTGCCAGCATCGGAAAGAGGGGGCTAGCGGTCACCACCGGGGAGCTGTTTTTT
- TRBJ1-2 many 15 TRBV28 CASTAWGRATYGYTF TGTGCCAGCACCGCCTGGGGCAGGGCTACCTATGGCTACACCTTC
TRBD1 TRBJ1-1 many 18 TRBV4-2 CASRKSMGSQGTLTEAFF TGTGCCAGCAGGAAATCGATGGGGTCACAGGGGACGTTGACTGAAGCTTTCTTT
TRBD2 TRBJ2-6 many 17 TRBV29-1 CSVRGTSGMVEANVLTF TGCAGCGTCCGGGGGACTAGCGGGATGGTCGAGGCCAACGTCCTGACTTTC
TRBD1 TRBJ1-6 many 17 TRBV12-3/TRBV12-4 CASSLEFTGTVNSPLHF TGTGCCAGCAGTTTAGAGTTCACCGGGACAGTAAATTCACCCCTCCACTTT
TRBD1 TRBJ2-5 many 16 TRBV4-1 CASSQDSMDREETQYF TGCGCCAGCAGCCAAGATTCAATGGACAGGGAAGAGACCCAGTACTTC
- TRBJ1-6 few 15 TRBV6-1 CASSERSSLLAPLHF TGTGCCAGCAGTGAAAGGTCCAGTCTGTTGGCACCCCTCCACTTT
- TRBJ1-2 once 13 TRBV6-2/TRBV6-3 CASTKTGIDGYTF TGTGCCAGCACCAAGACGGGGATCGATGGCTACACCTTC
- TRBJ2-7 many 14 TRBV5-1 CASSSMTGQDEQYF TGCGCCAGCAGCTCAATGACAGGCCAAGACGAGCAGTACTTC
- TRBJ2-3 - 14 TRBV5-1 CASSFGDSTDTQYF TGCGCCAGCAGCTTTGGGGATAGCACAGATACGCAGTATTTT
- TRBJ2-7 - 18 TRBV7-6 CASSLRVGAGSASYEQYF TGTGCCAGCAGCTTAAGGGTCGGTGCCGGGAGCGCTTCCTACGAGCAGTACTTC
- TRBJ1-2 - 12 TRBV5-4 CASSINRERSTF TGTGCCAGCAGCATAAACAGGGAACGGTCCACCTTC
TRBD1 TRBJ1-2 many 15 TRBV29-1 CSVEEGMRQGGGYTF TGCAGCGTTGAAGAAGGGATGAGACAGGGAGGTGGCTACACCTTC
- TRBJ1-5 many 11 TRBV28 CASSTALPQHF TGTGCCAGCAGTACCGCGTTGCCCCAGCATTTT
TRBD2 TRBJ2-7 many 15 TRBV9 CASSVAASGRLEQYF TGTGCCAGCAGCGTAGCAGCTAGCGGGAGGCTCGAGCAGTACTTC
- TRBJ1-6 many 15 TRBV5-1 CASSLAGDDNSPLHF TGCGCCAGCAGCTTGGCAGGAGATGATAATTCACCCCTCCACTTT
- TRBJ1-2 - 13 TRBV6-1 CASSESSAFGYTF TGTGCCAGCAGTGAGTCCTCTGCATTTGGCTACACCTTC
TRBD2 TRBJ2-7 - 13 TRBV28 CASSFARAGVEYF TGTGCCAGCAGTTTCGCTCGCGCGGGGGTCGAGTACTTC
- TRBJ2-5 many 16 TRBV7-9 CASRRLGLQARETQYF TGTGCCAGCCGGAGGTTGGGCCTGCAGGCCCGGGAGACCCAGTACTTC
- TRBJ1-5 many 14 TRBV27 CASSPGLNGQPQHF TGTGCCAGCAGTCCCGGACTTAATGGGCAGCCCCAGCATTTT
- TRBJ1-3 few 15 TRBV3-1 CASSLPMSSGNTIYF TGTGCCAGCAGCTTGCCGATGAGCTCTGGAAACACCATATATTTT
- TRBJ1-1 many 15 TRBV7-3 CASSLQPGANTEAFF TGTGCCAGCAGCTTACAGCCGGGGGCGAACACTGAAGCTTTCTTT
TRBD2 TRBJ2-2 many 15 TRBV7-8 CASSPRRGRPGELFF TGTGCCAGCAGCCCCCGGCGCGGGAGGCCCGGGGAGCTGTTTTTT
TRBD1 TRBJ1-2 many 17 TRBV9 CASSVAGTAYNYGGYTF TGTGCCAGCAGCGTAGCCGGGACAGCGTATAACTATGGTGGCTACACCTTC
- TRBJ2-7 many 13 TRBV15 CATSTRRAYEQYF TGTGCCACGTCGACGAGGAGAGCCTACGAGCAGTACTTC
TRBD2 TRBJ2-7 many 15 TRBV19 CASSSLAGSTDEQYF TGTGCCAGTAGTTCACTAGCGGGGTCCACCGACGAGCAGTACTTC
TRBD1 TRBJ1-1 many 13 TRBV6-1 CASNRGQGTSAFF TGTGCCAGCAATCGGGGACAGGGTACTTCAGCTTTCTTT
- TRBJ2-5 once 15 TRBV5-1 CASSLEASRQETQYF TGCGCCAGCAGCTTGGAGGCTAGTAGACAAGAGACCCAGTACTTC
TRBD2 TRBJ2-7 - 15 TRBV24-1 CATSDFSGRLHEQYF TGTGCCACCAGTGATTTTAGCGGGAGGCTCCACGAGCAGTACTTC
- TRBJ2-5 many 15 TRBV2 CASSEGSAFRETQYF TGTGCCAGCAGTGAAGGGTCAGCCTTCCGGGAGACCCAGTACTTC
- TRBJ2-7 - 14 TRBV6-1 CASSGGYSSYEQYF TGTGCCAGCTCTGGGGGGTACAGCTCCTACGAGCAGTACTTC
TRBD1 TRBJ2-7 - 14 TRBV7-2 CASSSWQGAYEQYF TGTGCCAGCAGCTCGTGGCAGGGGGCCTACGAGCAGTACTTC
- TRBJ1-1 many 12 TRBV5-1 CASSLAGLGAFF TGCGCCAGCAGCTTGGCTGGGCTAGGCGCTTTCTTT
- TRBJ2-7 many 12 TRBV6-1 CASSLTNYEQYF TGTGCCAGCAGTCTCACTAACTACGAGCAGTACTTC
- TRBJ1-5 many 14 TRBV6-2/TRBV6-3 CASSLTGEHQPQHF TGTGCCAGCAGTTTAACGGGGGAGCATCAGCCCCAGCATTTT
- TRBJ1-2 many 13 TRBV6-4 CASTLAVRGGYTF TGTGCCAGCACCCTGGCAGTGAGGGGCGGCTACACCTTC
- TRBJ1-5 many 13 TRBV7-3 CASSRGGREPQHF TGTGCCAGCAGTCGGGGGGGTCGGGAGCCCCAGCATTTT
- TRBJ1-4 few 13 TRBV4-1 CASSRIRNEKLFF TGCGCCAGCAGCCGGATACGGAATGAAAAACTGTTTTTT
- TRBJ1-1 many 13 TRBV19 CASSEQTGTEAFF TGTGCCAGTAGTGAACAGACGGGCACTGAAGCTTTCTTT